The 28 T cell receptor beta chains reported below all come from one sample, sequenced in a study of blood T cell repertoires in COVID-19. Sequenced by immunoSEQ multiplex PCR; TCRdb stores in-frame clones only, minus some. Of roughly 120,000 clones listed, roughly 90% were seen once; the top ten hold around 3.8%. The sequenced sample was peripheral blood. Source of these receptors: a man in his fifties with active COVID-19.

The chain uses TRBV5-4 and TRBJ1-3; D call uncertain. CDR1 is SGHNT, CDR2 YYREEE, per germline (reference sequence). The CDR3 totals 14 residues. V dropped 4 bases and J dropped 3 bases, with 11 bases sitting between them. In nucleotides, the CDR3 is TGTGCCAGCAGCAGGGAGGGTAGTGGAAACACCATATATTTT. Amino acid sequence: CASSREGSGNTIYF.

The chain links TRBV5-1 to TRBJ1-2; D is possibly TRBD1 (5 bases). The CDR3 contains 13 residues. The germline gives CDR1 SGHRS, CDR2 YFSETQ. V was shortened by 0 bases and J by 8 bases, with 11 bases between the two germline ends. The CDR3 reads CASSLGGSEGYTF. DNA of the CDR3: TGCGCCAGCAGCTTGGGGGGCTCTGAAGGCTACACCTTC. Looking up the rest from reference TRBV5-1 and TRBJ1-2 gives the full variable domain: KAGVTQTPRYLIKTRGQQVTLSCSPISGHRSVSWYQQTPGQGLQFLFEYFSETQRNKGNFPGRFSGRQFSNSRSEMNVSTLELGDSALYLCASSLGGSEGYTFGSGTRLTVV.

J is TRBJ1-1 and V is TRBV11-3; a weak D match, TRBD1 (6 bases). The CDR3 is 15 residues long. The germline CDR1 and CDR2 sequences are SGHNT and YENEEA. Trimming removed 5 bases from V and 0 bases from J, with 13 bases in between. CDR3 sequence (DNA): TGTGCCAGCAGCGGGCGGACAGATTTGAACACTGAAGCTTTCTTT. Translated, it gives CASSGRTDLNTEAFF. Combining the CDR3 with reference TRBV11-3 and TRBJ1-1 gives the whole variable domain EAGVVQSPRYKIIEKKQPVAFWCNPISGHNTLYWYLQNLGQGPELLIRYENEEAVDDSQLPKDRFSAERLKGVDSTLKIQPAELGDSAVYLCASSGRTDLNTEAFFGQGTRLTVV.

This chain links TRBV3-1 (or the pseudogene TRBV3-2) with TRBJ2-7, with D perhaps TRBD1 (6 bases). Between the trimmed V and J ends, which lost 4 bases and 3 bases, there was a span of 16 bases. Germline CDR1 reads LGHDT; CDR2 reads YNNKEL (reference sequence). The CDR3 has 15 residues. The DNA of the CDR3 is TGTGCCAGCAGCCTAAGGGACACCCTGAACTACGAGCAGTACTTC. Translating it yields CASSLRDTLNYEQYF.

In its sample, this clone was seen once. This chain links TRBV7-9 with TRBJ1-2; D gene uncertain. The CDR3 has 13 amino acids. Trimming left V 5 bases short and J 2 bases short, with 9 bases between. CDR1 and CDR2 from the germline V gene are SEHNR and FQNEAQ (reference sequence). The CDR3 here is CASSEPKNYGYTF. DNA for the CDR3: TGTGCCAGCAGCGAGCCTAAGAACTATGGCTACACCTTC.

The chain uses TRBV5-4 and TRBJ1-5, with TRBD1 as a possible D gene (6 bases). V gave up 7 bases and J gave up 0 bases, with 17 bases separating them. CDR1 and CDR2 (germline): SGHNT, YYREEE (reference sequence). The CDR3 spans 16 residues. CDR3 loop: CASSSGGGVSNQPQHF. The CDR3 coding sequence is TGTGCCAGCTCCTCCGGGGGGGGCGTTAGCAATCAGCCCCAGCATTTT.

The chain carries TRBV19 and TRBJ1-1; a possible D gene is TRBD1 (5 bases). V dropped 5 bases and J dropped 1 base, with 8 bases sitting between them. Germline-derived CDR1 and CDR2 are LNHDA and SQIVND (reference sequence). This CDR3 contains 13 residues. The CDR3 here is CASSETANTEAFF. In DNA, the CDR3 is TGTGCCAGTAGTGAGACAGCGAACACTGAAGCTTTCTTT.

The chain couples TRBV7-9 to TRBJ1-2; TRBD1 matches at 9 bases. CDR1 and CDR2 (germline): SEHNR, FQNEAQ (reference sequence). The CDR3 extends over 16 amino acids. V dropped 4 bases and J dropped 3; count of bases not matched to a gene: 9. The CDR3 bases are TGTGCCAGCAGCTCCAACAGGGGGCGTGGAGACTATGGCTACACCTTC. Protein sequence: CASSSNRGRGDYGYTF.

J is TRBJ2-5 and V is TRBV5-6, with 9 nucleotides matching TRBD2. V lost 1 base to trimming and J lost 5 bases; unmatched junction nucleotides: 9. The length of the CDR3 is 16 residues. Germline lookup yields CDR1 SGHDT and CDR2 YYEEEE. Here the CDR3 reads CASSLYPSGTGETQYF. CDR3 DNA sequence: TGTGCCAGCAGCTTGTATCCTAGCGGGACGGGGGAGACCCAGTACTTC.

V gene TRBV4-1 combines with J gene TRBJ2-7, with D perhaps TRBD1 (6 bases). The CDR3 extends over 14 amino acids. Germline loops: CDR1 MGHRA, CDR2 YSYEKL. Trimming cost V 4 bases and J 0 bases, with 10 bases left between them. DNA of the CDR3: TGCGCCAGCAGCCGAGGACAGTCCTCCTACGAGCAGTACTTC. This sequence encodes CASSRGQSSYEQYF.

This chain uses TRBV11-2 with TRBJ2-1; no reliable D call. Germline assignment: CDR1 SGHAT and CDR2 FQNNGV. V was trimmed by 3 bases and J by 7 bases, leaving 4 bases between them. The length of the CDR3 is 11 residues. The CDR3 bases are TGTGCCAGCAGCTTTAATAATGAGCAGTTCTTC. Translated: CASSFNNEQFF.

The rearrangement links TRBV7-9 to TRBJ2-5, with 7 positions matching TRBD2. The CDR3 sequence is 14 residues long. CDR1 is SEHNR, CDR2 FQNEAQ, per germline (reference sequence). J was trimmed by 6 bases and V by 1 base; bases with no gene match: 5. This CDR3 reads CASSLEELAKTQYF. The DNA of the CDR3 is TGTGCCAGCAGCTTAGAAGAACTAGCGAAGACCCAGTACTTC. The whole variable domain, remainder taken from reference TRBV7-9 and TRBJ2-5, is DTGVSQNPRHKITKRGQNVTFRCDPISEHNRLYWYRQTLGQGPEFLTYFQNEAQLEKSRLLSDRFSAERPKGSFSTLEIQRTEQGDSAMYLCASSLEELAKTQYFGPGTRLLVL.

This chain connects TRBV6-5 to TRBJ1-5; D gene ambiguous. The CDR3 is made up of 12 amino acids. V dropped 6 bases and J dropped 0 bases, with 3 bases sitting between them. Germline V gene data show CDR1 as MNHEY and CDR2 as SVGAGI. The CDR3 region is CASSLSNQPQHF. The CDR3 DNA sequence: TGTGCCAGCAGCCTTAGCAATCAGCCCCAGCATTTT.

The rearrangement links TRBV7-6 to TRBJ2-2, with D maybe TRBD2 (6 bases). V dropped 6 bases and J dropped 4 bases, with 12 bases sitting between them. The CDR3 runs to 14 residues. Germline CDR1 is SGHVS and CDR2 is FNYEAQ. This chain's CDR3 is CASSLKGGTGELFF. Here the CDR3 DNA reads TGTGCCAGCAGTCTAAAGGGAGGCACCGGGGAGCTGTTTTTT.

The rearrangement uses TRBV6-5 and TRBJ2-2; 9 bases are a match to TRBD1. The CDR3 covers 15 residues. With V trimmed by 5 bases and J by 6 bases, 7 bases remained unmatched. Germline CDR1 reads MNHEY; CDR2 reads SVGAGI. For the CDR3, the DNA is TGTGCCAGCAGTCGAGGGACAGGGTGGGCCGGGGAGCTGTTTTTT. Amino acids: CASSRGTGWAGELFF.

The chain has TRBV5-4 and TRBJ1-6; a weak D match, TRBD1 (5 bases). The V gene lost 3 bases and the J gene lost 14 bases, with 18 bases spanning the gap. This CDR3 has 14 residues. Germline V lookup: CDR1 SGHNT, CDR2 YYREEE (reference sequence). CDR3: CASSSGTEREALHF. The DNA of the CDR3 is TGTGCCAGCAGCTCGGGGACTGAGCGAGAGGCCCTCCACTTT.

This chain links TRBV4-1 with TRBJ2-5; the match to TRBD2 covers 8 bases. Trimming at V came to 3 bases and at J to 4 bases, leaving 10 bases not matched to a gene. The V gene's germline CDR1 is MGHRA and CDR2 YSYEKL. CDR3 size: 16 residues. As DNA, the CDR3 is TGCGCCAGCAGCCAGGTGCCTAGCGGGCTGTTAGAGACCCAGTACTTC. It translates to CASSQVPSGLLETQYF.

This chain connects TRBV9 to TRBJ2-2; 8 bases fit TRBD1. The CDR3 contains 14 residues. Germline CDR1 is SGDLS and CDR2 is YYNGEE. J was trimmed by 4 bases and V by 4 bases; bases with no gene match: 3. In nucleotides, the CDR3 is TGTGCCAGCAGCCGGGACAGGACCACCGGGGAGCTGTTTTTT. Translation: CASSRDRTTGELFF.

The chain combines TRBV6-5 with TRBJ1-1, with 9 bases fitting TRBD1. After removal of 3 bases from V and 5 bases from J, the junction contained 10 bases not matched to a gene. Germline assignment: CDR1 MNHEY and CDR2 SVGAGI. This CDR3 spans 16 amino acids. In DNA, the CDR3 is TGTGCCAGCAGTTATCGACAGGGGGAGACAAGGACTGAAGCTTTCTTT. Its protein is CASSYRQGETRTEAFF.

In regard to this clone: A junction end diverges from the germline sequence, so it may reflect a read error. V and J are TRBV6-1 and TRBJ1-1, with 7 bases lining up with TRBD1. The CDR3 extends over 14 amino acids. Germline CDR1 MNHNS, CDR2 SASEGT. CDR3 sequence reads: CASSDGTANAEAFF. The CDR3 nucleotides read TGTGCCAGCAGTGACGGGACAGCGAACGCTGAAGCTTTCTTT.

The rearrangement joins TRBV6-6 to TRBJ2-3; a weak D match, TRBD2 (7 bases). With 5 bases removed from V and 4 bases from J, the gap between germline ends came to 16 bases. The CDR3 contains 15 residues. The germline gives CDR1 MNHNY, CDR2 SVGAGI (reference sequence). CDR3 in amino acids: CASSRGGGPSDTQYF. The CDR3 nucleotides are TGTGCCAGCAGTAGAGGGGGAGGGCCGTCAGATACGCAGTATTTT.

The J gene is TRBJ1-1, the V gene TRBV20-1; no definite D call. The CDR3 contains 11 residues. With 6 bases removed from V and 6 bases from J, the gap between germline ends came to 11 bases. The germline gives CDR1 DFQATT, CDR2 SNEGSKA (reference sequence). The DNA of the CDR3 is TGCAGTGCCACCGATCGGGCTGAAGCTTTCTTT. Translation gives CSATDRAEAFF.

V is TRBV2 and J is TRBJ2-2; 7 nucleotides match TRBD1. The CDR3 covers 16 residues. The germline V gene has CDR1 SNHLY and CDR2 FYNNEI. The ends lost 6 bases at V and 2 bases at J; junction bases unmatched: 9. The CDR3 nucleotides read TGTGCCAGCAGGGTCTCTAGACAGGGAAACACCGGGGAGCTGTTTTTT. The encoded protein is CASRVSRQGNTGELFF.

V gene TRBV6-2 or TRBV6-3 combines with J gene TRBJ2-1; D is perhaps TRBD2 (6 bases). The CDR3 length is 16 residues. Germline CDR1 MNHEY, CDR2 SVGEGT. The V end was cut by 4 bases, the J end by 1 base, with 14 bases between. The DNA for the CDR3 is TGTGCCAGCAGTTCCCCACTAGCAGGGTCCTACAATGAGCAGTTCTTC. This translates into CASSSPLAGSYNEQFF.

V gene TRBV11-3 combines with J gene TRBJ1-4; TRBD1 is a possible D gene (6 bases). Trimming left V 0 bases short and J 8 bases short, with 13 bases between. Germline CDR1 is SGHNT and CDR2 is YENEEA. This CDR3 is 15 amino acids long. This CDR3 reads CASSLDGTTGEKLFF. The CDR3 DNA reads TGTGCCAGCAGCTTAGATGGCACCACAGGGGAAAAACTGTTTTTT.

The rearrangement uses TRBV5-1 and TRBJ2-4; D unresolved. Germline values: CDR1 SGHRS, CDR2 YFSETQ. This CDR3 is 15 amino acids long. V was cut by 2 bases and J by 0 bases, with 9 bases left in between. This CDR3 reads CASSLGDLAKNIQYF. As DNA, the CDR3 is TGCGCCAGCAGCTTAGGAGATCTAGCCAAAAACATTCAGTACTTC.

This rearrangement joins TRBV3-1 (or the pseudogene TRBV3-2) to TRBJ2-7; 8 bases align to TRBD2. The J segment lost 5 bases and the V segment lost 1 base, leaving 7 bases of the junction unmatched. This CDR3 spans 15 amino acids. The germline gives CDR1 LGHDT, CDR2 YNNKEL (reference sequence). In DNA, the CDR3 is TGTGCCAGCAGCCAAGGAACGGGGGGGTTCCACGAGCAGTACTTC. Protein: CASSQGTGGFHEQYF.

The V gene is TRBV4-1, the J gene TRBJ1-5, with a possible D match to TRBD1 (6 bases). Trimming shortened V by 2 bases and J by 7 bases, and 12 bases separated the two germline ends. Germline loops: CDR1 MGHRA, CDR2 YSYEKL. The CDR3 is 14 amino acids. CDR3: CASSQPGQKQPQHF. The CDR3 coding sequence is TGCGCCAGCAGCCAACCAGGACAGAAACAGCCCCAGCATTTT.